This TCR beta chain was sequenced during a study of T-cell reconstitution after alpha-beta-depleted transplantation in children. The TCRbeta library incorporated unique molecular identifiers. TCRdb fed the PCR reads into MiXCR, producing one record per CDR3 protein. The top ten hold around 9.9% of the sample, which has 250,000 to 350,000 distinct CDR3 sequences, around 25% seen once. The V segment lost 4 bases and the J segment 2 bases; nucleotides outside the gene matches: 13. The CDR3 covers 17 residues. The germline V gene encodes CDR1 MNHEY and CDR2 SMNVEV (reference sequence). This clonotype originated in a male patient between 10 and 17 years old who had a stem cell transplant for acute lymphoblastic leukemia, so the T cells may come from the graft donor. The V call is TRBV27, the J call TRBJ1-1; 7 bases are a match to TRBD1. The source material was PBMCs, mostly from graft donor cells, sampled 180 days after TCRalphabeta/CD19-depleted stem cell transplant. Written as DNA, the CDR3 is TGTGCCAGCAGTTCCCCAGGCAGACAGGGATTCAACACTGAAGCTTTCTTT. Translating gives CASSSPGRQGFNTEAFF.